This TCR beta chain came from a study of CD8+ T cells in alopecia areata. Overall study: Among treated patients, oral tofacitinib was administered at 5 to 10 mg twice daily. Disease severity was quantified as SALT score of affected scalp area.

The CDR3 has 15 amino acids. V was shortened by 0 bases and J by 6 bases, with 10 bases between the two germline ends. Germline V gene lookup returns CDR1 SGHDT and CDR2 YYEEEE. Treatment noted: oral pan-JAK inhibitor, 5-10 mg twice daily. Study-level points and caveats: Affected scalp, especially in alopecia totalis/universalis, had a higher clonality than normal scalp did.

Extraction of RNA preceded its reverse transcription into cDNA, which served as the sequencing template. Profiling relied on immunoSEQ multiplex PCR, and the TCRdb table lists in-frame clones only, not all of them. Here the sample spans about 180,000 clones, approximately 53% being singletons. Concerning this clone: Its target is not known.

Specimen: CD8+ T cells sorted from blood, collected at week 24, from a patient treated with tofacitinib. The chain links TRBV5-6 to TRBJ2-6; D perhaps matches TRBD1 (6 bases). This TCR was sampled from a human donor with alopecia areata. CDR3 residues: CASSLVPGAANVLTF. For the CDR3, the DNA is TGTGCCAGCAGCTTGGTACCAGGGGCGGCCAACGTCCTGACTTTC.